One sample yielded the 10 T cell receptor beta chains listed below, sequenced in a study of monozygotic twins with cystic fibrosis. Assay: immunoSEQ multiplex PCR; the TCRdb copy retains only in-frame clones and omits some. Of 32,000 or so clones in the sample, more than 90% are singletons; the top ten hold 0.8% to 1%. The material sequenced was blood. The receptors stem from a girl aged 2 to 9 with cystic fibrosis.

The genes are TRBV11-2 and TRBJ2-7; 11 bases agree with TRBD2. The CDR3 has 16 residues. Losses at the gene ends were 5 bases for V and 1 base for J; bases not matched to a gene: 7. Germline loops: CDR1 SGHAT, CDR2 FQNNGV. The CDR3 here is CASSPGLAGPSYEQYF. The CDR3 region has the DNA TGTGCCAGCAGCCCTGGACTAGCGGGTCCTTCCTACGAGCAGTACTTC.

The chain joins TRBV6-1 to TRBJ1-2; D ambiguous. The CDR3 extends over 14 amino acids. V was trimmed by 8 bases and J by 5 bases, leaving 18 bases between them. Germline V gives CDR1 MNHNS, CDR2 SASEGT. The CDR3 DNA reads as TGTGCCAGCGGTGGCGACTCCGGCGGTTATGGCTACACCTTC. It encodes CASGGDSGGYGYTF.

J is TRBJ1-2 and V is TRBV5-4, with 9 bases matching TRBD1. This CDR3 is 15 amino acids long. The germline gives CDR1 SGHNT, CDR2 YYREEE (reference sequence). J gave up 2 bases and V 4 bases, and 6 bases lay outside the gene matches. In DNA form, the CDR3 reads TGTGCCAGCAGCACCGGACAGGGGTGGAACTATGGCTACACCTTC. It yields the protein CASSTGQGWNYGYTF.

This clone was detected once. As DNA, the CDR3 is TGTGCCATCAGTGATACGGGGCCAAGAGTCTCTGGGGCCAACGTCCTGACTTTC. As protein: CAISDTGPRVSGANVLTF. This chain uses TRBV10-3 with TRBJ2-6, with D perhaps being TRBD1 or TRBD2 (5 bases each). The CDR3 runs to 18 residues. Germline V gene lookup returns CDR1 ENHRY and CDR2 SYGVKD. V was shortened by 3 bases and J by 0 bases, with 15 bases between the two germline ends.

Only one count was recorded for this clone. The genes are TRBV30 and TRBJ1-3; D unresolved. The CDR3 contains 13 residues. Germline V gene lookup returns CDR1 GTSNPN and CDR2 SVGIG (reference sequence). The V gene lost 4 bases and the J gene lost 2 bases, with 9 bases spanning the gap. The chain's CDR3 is CAWNDRTGNTIYF. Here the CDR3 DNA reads TGTGCCTGGAACGATAGAACTGGAAACACCATATATTTT.

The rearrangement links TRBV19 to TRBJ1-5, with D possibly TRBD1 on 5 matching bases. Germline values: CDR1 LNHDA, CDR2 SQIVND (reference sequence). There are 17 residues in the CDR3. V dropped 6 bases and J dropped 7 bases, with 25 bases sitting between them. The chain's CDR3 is CASRRQGQVQKGQPQHF. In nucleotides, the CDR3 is TGTGCCAGTAGGAGGCAGGGTCAAGTCCAGAAGGGACAGCCCCAGCATTTT. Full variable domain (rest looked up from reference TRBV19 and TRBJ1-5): DGGITQSPKYLFRKEGQNVTLSCEQNLNHDAMYWYRQDPGQGLRLIYYSQIVNDFQKGDIAEGYSVSREKKESFPLTVTSAQKNPTAFYLCASRRQGQVQKGQPQHFGDGTRLSIL.

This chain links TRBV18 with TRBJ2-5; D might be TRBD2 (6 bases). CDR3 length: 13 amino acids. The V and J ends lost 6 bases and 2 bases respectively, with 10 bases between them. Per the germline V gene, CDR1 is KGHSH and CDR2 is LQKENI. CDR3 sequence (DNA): TGTGCCAGCTCTCCCGGGGGACAAGAGACCCAGTACTTC. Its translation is CASSPGGQETQYF.

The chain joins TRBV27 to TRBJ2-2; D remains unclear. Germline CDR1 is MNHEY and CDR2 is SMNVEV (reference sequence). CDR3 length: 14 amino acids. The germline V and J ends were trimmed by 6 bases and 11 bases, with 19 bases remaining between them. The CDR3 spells CASSPSQLRAELFF. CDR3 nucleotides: TGTGCCAGCAGCCCGAGCCAGCTACGGGCCGAGCTGTTTTTT.

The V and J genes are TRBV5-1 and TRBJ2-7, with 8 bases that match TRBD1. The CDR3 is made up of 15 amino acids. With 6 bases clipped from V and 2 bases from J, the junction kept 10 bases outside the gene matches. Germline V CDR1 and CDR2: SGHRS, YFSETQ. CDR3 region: CASTDPGQGAYEQYF. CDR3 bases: TGCGCCAGCACCGACCCCGGACAGGGAGCCTACGAGCAGTACTTC.

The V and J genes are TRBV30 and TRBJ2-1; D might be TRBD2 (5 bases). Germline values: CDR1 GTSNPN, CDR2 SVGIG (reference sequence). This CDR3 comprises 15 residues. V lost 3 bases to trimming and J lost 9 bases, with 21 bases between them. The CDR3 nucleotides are TGTGCCTGGAGCGTCCCCGTGGGAGCTAGGGTTGAGCAGTTCTTC. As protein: CAWSVPVGARVEQFF.